Sequencing of this TCR beta chain was carried out in a study of identical twins. V was pared by 4 bases and J by 2 bases, with 8 bases between. CDR1 is DFQATT, CDR2 SNEGSKA, per germline (reference sequence). The CDR3 extends over 12 amino acids. This clonotype was observed at least ten times. MiXCR was run by TCRdb on the 5' RACE reads, yielding one entry per CDR3 protein. Of 1.5 million to 2 million distinct CDR3 sequences listed, less than 35% are singletons. V gene TRBV20-1 combines with J gene TRBJ2-5, with D unresolved. The TCR sequence derives from a newborn girl in good health. The sample taken for sequencing was cord blood. CDR3 DNA sequence: TGCAGTGCTATGAGAAGGCAAGAGACCCAGTACTTC. Translation gives CSAMRRQETQYF.